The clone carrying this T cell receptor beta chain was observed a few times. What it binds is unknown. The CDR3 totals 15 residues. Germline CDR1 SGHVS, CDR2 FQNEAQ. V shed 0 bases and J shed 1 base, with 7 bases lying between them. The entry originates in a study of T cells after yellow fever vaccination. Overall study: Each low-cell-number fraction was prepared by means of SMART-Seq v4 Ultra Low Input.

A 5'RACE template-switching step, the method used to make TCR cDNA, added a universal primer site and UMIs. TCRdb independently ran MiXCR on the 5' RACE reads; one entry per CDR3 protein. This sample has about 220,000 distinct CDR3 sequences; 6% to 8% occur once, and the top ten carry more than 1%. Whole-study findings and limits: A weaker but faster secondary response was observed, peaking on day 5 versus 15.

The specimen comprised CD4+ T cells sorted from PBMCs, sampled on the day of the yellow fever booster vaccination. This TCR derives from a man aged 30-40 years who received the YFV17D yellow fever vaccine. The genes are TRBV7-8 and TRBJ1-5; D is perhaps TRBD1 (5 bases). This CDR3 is CASSLAGRSNQPQHF. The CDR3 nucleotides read TGTGCCAGCAGCTTAGCGGGACGGAGCAATCAGCCCCAGCATTTT.